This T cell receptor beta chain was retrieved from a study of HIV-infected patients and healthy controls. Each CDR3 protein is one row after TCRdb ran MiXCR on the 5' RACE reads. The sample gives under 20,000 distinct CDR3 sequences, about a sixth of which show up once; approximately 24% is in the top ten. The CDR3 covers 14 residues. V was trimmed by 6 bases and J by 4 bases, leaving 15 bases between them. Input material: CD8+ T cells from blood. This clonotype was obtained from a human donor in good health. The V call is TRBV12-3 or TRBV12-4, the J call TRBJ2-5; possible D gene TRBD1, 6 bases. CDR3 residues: CASRGGTGLETQYF. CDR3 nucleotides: TGTGCCAGCAGAGGGGGTACAGGGCTAGAGACCCAGTACTTC.